The 17 T cell receptor beta chains reported below all come from one sample, sequenced in a study of T cells in localized non-small cell lung cancer. Data came from immunoSEQ multiplex PCR; TCRdb stores just in-frame clones and leaves some out. The data contain 950 to 1,200 clones, about 22% of them singletons. The sequences come from normal lung tissue next to the tumor, collected before any cancer treatment. Every receptor here comes from a male donor aged 60 or over with stage I lung adenocarcinoma.

The rearrangement links TRBV6-8 to TRBJ1-1; D is uncertain. The V and J ends lost 2 bases and 0 bases respectively, with 10 bases between them. There are 15 residues in the CDR3. Germline-derived CDR1 and CDR2 are MNHGY and SAAAGT. Written as DNA, the CDR3 is TGTGCCAGCAGTTACGTCTCAGGCATGAACACTGAAGCTTTCTTT. Protein: CASSYVSGMNTEAFF.

This clone was seen more than once but under ten times. V usage is TRBV7-5 and J usage is TRBJ2-1; the listed D gene, TRBD1, was not tested against the DNA. TRBV7-5 is classified as a pseudogene. This CDR3 has 15 amino acids. The CDR3 coding sequence is TGTGCCAGCAGCCTGATGGGACAGGGATACAATGAGCAGTTCTTC. Its translation: CASSLMGQGYNEQFF.

This rearrangement joins TRBV25-1 to TRBJ2-1, with 12 bases identical to TRBD1. The CDR3 has 16 amino acids. The germline gives CDR1 MGHDK, CDR2 SYGVNS. Trimming took 6 bases from V and 8 from J; bases not matched to a gene: 11. The CDR3, as DNA: TGTGCCAGCAGCGATCCCGGGACAGGGGGCATCGATGAGCAGTTCTTC. This translates into CASSDPGTGGIDEQFF.

In this sample, this clone turned up a few times. The gene calls are TRBV14 and TRBJ1-6, with D perhaps TRBD1 (5 bases). Deletions cut 0 bases from V and 6 bases from J, with 9 bases between. The CDR3 spans 15 residues. Germline V CDR1 and CDR2: SGHDN, FVKESK. The CDR3 sequence is CASSQDARANSPLHF. The CDR3, as DNA: TGTGCCAGCAGCCAAGATGCCAGGGCTAATTCACCCCTCCACTTT.

V and J are TRBV5-1 and TRBJ2-7, with D perhaps matching TRBD1 or TRBD2 (5 bases each). CDR1 and CDR2 from the germline V gene are SGHRS and YFSETQ. Trimming stripped 6 bases from V and 0 bases from J, with 13 bases between. This CDR3 is 14 amino acids long. CDR3 loop: CASTRDGSSYEQYF. The CDR3 DNA is TGCGCCAGCACCCGGGACGGAAGCTCCTACGAGCAGTACTTC.

In its sample, this clone ranks as medium-sized (0.01 to 0.1%). The CDR3 loop reads CASSYPYGEQYF. DNA of the CDR3: TGTGCCAGCAGTTACCCCTACGGGGAGCAGTACTTC. The V gene is TRBV6-8, the J gene TRBJ2-7; D is undetermined. Trimming pared 2 bases from V and 7 bases from J, leaving 9 bases between. The CDR3 sequence is 12 residues long. Germline CDR1 and CDR2: MNHGY and SAAAGT.

The rearrangement joins TRBV18 to TRBJ1-2, with D possibly TRBD1 on 6 matching bases. Germline-derived CDR1 and CDR2 are KGHSH and LQKENI. With 2 bases removed from V and 1 base from J, the gap between germline ends came to 11 bases. The CDR3 covers 15 residues. CDR3 in DNA: TGTGCCAGCTCACCATCCGGGGGCCTTAACTATGGCTACACCTTC. Amino acids: CASSPSGGLNYGYTF.

The V and J genes are TRBV19 and TRBJ2-1; 16 bases line up with TRBD2. This CDR3 is built from 18 residues. V shed 5 bases and J 0 bases; nucleotides not matched to a gene: 4. From germline, CDR1 is LNHDA and CDR2 SQIVND (reference sequence). In DNA form, the CDR3 reads TGTGCCAGTAGTCTGGGACTAGCGGGGGGGCTCTCCTACAATGAGCAGTTCTTC. As protein: CASSLGLAGGLSYNEQFF.

This chain connects TRBV19 to TRBJ2-7; 9 nucleotides line up with TRBD2. The CDR3 is 14 amino acids. Germline CDR1 is LNHDA and CDR2 is SQIVND (reference sequence). The trim removed 9 bases at V and 3 bases at J, leaving 9 bases unmatched. The DNA of the CDR3 is TGTGCCAGCATGTCGCGGGGGGGCAGCTACGAGCAGTACTTC. Translating it yields CASMSRGGSYEQYF.

Here the CDR3 DNA reads TGTGCCAGCAGTTCGGGACAGGGGGCCCCTGAAGCTTTCTTT. This encodes CASSSGQGAPEAFF. This rearrangement joins TRBV6-8 to TRBJ1-1; 12 bases map to TRBD1. CDR3 size: 14 residues. The germline V gene encodes CDR1 MNHGY and CDR2 SAAAGT. V lost 4 bases and J lost 6; bases outside the gene matches: 3.

CDR3 sequence: CASSPSWGGNTEAFF. Written as DNA, the CDR3 is TGTGCCAGCAGCCCCAGCTGGGGCGGGAACACTGAAGCTTTCTTT. V gene TRBV11-3 combines with J gene TRBJ1-1, with D possibly TRBD1 on 5 matching bases. Trimming removed 5 bases from V and 1 base from J, with 14 bases in between. Germline V gene sequence: CDR1 SGHNT, CDR2 YENEEA. The CDR3 sequence is 15 residues long.

The V call is TRBV30, the J call TRBJ2-5; D is unclear. The germline CDR1 and CDR2 sequences are GTSNPN and SVGIG (reference sequence). Deletions cut 2 bases from V and 4 bases from J, with 8 bases between. This CDR3 has 12 amino acids. CDR3 sequence: CAWSPLAETQYF. CDR3 bases: TGTGCCTGGAGTCCCCTTGCAGAGACCCAGTACTTC.

This clone was seen a handful of times. V gene TRBV30 combines with J gene TRBJ1-2; 8 bases are a match to TRBD1. The CDR3 has 16 residues. The V gene end was trimmed by 2 bases and the J gene end by 2 bases; junction bases not matched to a gene: 10. CDR1 GTSNPN and CDR2 SVGIG come from the germline V gene (reference sequence). This chain's CDR3 is CAWSHPSRQGNYGYTF. The CDR3 bases are TGTGCCTGGAGTCATCCTTCCCGACAGGGGAACTATGGCTACACCTTC. The full variable domain, completed using reference TRBV30 and TRBJ1-2, is SQTIHQWPATLVQPVGSPLSLECTVEGTSNPNLYWYRQAAGRGLQLLFYSVGIGQISSEVPQNLSASRPQDRQFILSSKKLLLSDSGFYLCAWSHPSRQGNYGYTFGSGTRLTVV.

Only a few counts were recorded for this clone. The rearrangement uses TRBV6-8 and TRBJ2-2; D is perhaps TRBD2 (5 bases). This CDR3 region has 12 residues. The V gene lost 4 bases and the J gene lost 5 bases, with 5 bases spanning the gap. Germline CDR1 is MNHGY and CDR2 is SAAAGT. DNA for the CDR3: TGTGCCAGCAGTTCGGGAACCGGGGAGCTGTTTTTT. Amino acid sequence: CASSSGTGELFF.

This chain links TRBV30 with TRBJ2-5, with 7 bases fitting TRBD1. Germline lookup yields CDR1 GTSNPN and CDR2 SVGIG (reference sequence). There are 15 residues in the CDR3. The J segment lost 0 bases and the V segment lost 2 bases, leaving 6 bases of the junction unmatched. In DNA, the CDR3 is TGTGCCTGGAGTACGGGACAGTTGTACCAAGAGACCCAGTACTTC. Its protein is CAWSTGQLYQETQYF.

This clone was observed a handful of times. The J gene is TRBJ2-7, the V gene TRBV11-3; D call uncertain. The CDR3 loop spans 15 amino acids. Germline CDR1 SGHNT, CDR2 YENEEA. V was shortened by 3 bases and J by 3 bases, with 15 bases between the two germline ends. DNA for the CDR3: TGTGCCAGCAGCTTGAAAAATATAGACATCTACGAGCAGTACTTC. Protein: CASSLKNIDIYEQYF.

The V gene is TRBV28, the J gene TRBJ1-4; D is undetermined. The CDR3 consists of 14 residues. CDR1 and CDR2 (germline): MDHEN, SYDVKM. Trimming removed 2 bases at V and 8 bases at J, with 12 bases between. The CDR3 protein is CASSLRRIGEKLFF. DNA of the CDR3: TGTGCCAGCAGTTTACGACGGATTGGGGAAAAACTGTTTTTT.